Below are 7 T cell receptor beta chains sequenced from a single sample in a study of cytomegalovirus exposure and HLA in healthy donors. It was with 60 Vbeta and 13 Jbeta primers that the PCR ran. Profiled with immunoSEQ multiplex PCR; TCRdb holds only in-frame clones, not every one. The sample shows 100,000 to 150,000 clones, 80% to 90% of them seen only once. The source material was PBMCs. The receptors originated from a woman between 25 and 40 years old in good health and CMV-seronegative.

The chain recombines TRBV5-5 with TRBJ1-3, with D maybe TRBD1 (5 bases). This CDR3 has 15 amino acids. From germline, CDR1 is SGHKS and CDR2 YYEKEE (reference sequence). V dropped 0 bases and J dropped 8 bases, with 15 bases sitting between them. The CDR3 region has the DNA TGTGCCAGCAGCTTGGCGCCAGGCCGGGGGGACACCATATATTTT. Residues: CASSLAPGRGDTIYF.

V usage is TRBV30 and J usage is TRBJ2-4; 9 bases map to TRBD1. Trimming cost V 2 bases and J 8 bases; bases outside gene matches: 4. CDR1 and CDR2 (germline): GTSNPN, SVGIG (reference sequence). The CDR3 is 13 amino acids. This CDR3 reads CAWSTTGGHIQYF. CDR3 nucleotide sequence: TGTGCCTGGAGTACAACAGGGGGCCACATTCAGTACTTC.

The rearrangement uses TRBV6-6 and TRBJ2-7; no clear D. The CDR3 runs 14 residues. In germline, CDR1 is MNHNY, CDR2 SVGAGI (reference sequence). Trimming stripped 6 bases from V and 5 bases from J, with 17 bases between. The CDR3 protein is CASSPGASIHEQYF. CDR3 nucleotide sequence: TGTGCCAGCAGCCCCGGAGCCTCGATCCACGAGCAGTACTTC.

This rearrangement joins TRBV25-1 to TRBJ2-7; TRBD1 is a possible D gene (6 bases). V gave up 6 bases and J gave up 5 bases, with 8 bases separating them. CDR3 size: 11 residues. Germline V CDR1 and CDR2: MGHDK, SYGVNS. The CDR3: CASSHRDEQYF. The CDR3 DNA is TGTGCCAGCAGCCACAGGGACGAGCAGTACTTC.

V and J are TRBV4-1 and TRBJ1-4, with D perhaps TRBD1 (5 bases). The V end lost 11 bases, the J end lost 10 bases, and 14 bases lay between the germline ends. Germline CDR1 reads MGHRA; CDR2 reads YSYEKL. The CDR3 runs to 11 residues. CDR3 nucleotide sequence: TGCGCCTCCCTCGGGGGGGGAAAACTGTTTTTT. It codes for CASLGGGKLFF.

The chain has TRBV18 and TRBJ2-7; 9 bases are a match to TRBD1. This CDR3 region has 13 residues. V gave up 6 bases and J gave up 5 bases; unmatched junction bases: 5. Looked up from germline, CDR1 is KGHSH and CDR2 is LQKENI. The CDR3 is CASSVGQGNEQYF. Written as DNA, the CDR3 is TGTGCCAGCTCCGTGGGACAGGGAAACGAGCAGTACTTC.

In this sample, this clone turned up once. The chain has TRBV9 and TRBJ2-7; a possible D gene is TRBD1 (5 bases). This CDR3 contains 14 residues. The V end was cut by 0 bases, the J end by 2 bases, with 9 bases between. Germline CDR1 and CDR2: SGDLS and YYNGEE. The CDR3 DNA reads TGTGCCAGCAGCGTAGGGACACCAACCTACGAGCAGTACTTC. Encoded protein: CASSVGTPTYEQYF.